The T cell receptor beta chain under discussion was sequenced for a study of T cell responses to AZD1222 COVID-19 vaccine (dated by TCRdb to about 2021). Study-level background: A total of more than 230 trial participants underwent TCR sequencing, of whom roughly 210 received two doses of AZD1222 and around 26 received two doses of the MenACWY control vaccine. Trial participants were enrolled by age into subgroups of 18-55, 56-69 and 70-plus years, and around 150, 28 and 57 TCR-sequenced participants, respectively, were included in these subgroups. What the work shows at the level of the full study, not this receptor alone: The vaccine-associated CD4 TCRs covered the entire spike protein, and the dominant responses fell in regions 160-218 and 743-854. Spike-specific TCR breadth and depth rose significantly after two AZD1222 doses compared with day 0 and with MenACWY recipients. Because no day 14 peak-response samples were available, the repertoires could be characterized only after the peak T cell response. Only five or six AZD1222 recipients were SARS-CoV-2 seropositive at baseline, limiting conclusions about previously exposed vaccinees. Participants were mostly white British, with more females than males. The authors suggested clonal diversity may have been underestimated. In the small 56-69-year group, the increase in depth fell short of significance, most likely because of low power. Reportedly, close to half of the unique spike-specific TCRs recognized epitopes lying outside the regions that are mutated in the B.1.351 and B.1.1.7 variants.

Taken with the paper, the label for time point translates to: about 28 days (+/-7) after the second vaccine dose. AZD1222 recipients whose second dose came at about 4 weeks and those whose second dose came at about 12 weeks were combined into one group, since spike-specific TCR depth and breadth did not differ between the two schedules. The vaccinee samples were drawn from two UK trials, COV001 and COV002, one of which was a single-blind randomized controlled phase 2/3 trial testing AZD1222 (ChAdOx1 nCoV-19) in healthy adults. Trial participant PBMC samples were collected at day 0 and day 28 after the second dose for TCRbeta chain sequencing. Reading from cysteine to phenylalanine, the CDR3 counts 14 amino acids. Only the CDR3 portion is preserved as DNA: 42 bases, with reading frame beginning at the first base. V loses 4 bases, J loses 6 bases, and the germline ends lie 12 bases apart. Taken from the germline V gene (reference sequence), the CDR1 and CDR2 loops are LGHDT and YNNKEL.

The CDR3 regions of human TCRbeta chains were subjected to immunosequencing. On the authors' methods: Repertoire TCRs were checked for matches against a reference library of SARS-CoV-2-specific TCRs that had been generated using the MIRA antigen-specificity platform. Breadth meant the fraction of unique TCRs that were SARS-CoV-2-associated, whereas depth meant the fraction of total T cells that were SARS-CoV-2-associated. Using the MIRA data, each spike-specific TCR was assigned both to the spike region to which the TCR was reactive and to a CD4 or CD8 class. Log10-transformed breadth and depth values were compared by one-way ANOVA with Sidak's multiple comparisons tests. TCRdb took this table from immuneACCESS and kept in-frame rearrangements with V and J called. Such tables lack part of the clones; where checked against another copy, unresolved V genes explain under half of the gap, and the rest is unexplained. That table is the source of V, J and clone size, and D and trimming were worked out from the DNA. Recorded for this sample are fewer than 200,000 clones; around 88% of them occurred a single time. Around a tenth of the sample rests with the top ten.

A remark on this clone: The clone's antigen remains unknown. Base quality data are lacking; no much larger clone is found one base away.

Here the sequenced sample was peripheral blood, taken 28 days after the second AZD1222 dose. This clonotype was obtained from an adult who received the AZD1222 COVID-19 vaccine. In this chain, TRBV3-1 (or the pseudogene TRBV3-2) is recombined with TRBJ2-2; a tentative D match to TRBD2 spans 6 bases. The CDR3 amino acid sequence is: CASSLSPGAGELFF. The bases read TGTGCCAGCAGCCTGAGCCCGGGGGCCGGGGAGCTGTTTTTT.